This T cell receptor (beta chain) originates from a study of Tregs in tolerant kidney transplant recipients. Study-wide findings and caveats: The small number of patients limits these findings pending further validation.

Germline V gene lookup returns CDR1 SGHTA and CDR2 FQGNSA. This CDR3 spans 13 amino acids. V lost 4 bases, J lost 0 bases, and 7 bases lay in between. TCRdb's copy holds only in-frame clones and misses some; the assay was immunoSEQ multiplex PCR. This repertoire includes about 15,000 clones. Of note for this clone: As yet, its antigen is unknown. Coverage ceases 3 residues before the CDR3 finishes, and the germline J gene fills in the end.

Related graft donors supplied nonmyeloablative bone marrow transplants, and mixed chimerism was transient. CD4+CD25+CD127- Tregs, CD4+CD25- non-Tregs, CD4 and CD8 cells were sorted. The V and J genes are TRBV7-2 and TRBJ2-7; no firm D call. This clonotype was obtained from a human patient who received a combined kidney and bone marrow transplant. Some T cells may be graft donor cells. This material consisted of CD4+ T cells from blood (PBMCs), taken 12 months after the transplant. The CDR3 spells CASSWRNSYEQYF. The sequenced part of the CDR3 DNA is TGTGCCAGCAGCTGGCGGAACTCCTACGAG. Full variable domain (remainder filled in from reference TRBV7-2 and TRBJ2-7): GAGVSQSPSNKVTEKGKDVELRCDPISGHTALYWYRQSLGQGLEFLIYFQGNSAPDKSGLPSDRFSAERTGGSVSTLTIQRTQQEDSAVYLCASSWRNSYEQYFGPGTRLTVT.